This TCR beta chain emerged from a study of T cells expressing NK-cell markers. Each CDR3 protein gets one entry in TCRdb, which reprocessed the 5' RACE reads and gives no DNA. The sample's table shows 350,000 to 450,000 distinct CDR3 sequences. This sequence was found in a man between 18 and 69 years old in good health. Input material: blood T cells: a sorted CD56 or NKG2C T cell subset, CD4+ or CD8+ T cells, or bulk PBMC T cells (not recorded which).

The CDR3 is CASRPDRGLVTDTQYF. The genes are TRBV5-1 and TRBJ2-3; absent DNA, TCRdb's TRBD1 call cannot be checked. Germline CDR1 is SGHRS and CDR2 is YFSETQ. The CDR3 runs 16 residues.